The rows below give T cell receptor beta chains drawn from one sample of a study of blood T cell repertoires in COVID-19. Generated by immunoSEQ multiplex PCR, the TCRdb table keeps only in-frame clones and is missing some. The sample holds roughly 700,000 clones; 75% to 90% are singletons and the top ten take around 0.3%. Source material: peripheral blood. The receptors come from a woman younger than 30 with acute or convalescent COVID-19. CDR3s include the opening cysteine and the closing phenylalanine or tryptophan. Fields, in order: CDR3 length, J gene, D gene, clone size, V gene, CDR3 protein, CDR3 DNA. A D gene is named only where the DNA matches it firmly. Clone sizes are given selectively: once, few, many, or a class where the clone is expanded.

>15|TRBJ1-2|-|-|TRBV5-6
CASSPGSPSVFGYTF
TGTGCCAGCAGCCCCGGTTCCCCGTCCGTATTTGGCTACACCTTC
>9|TRBJ1-2|-|-|TRBV2
CARGGDYTF
TGTGCCAGAGGGGGGGACTACACCTTC
>14|TRBJ1-2|TRBD1|once|TRBV7-8
CASSLGTGWWGYTF
TGTGCCAGCAGCTTAGGGACAGGGTGGTGGGGCTACACCTTC
>14|TRBJ1-1|-|once|TRBV6-4
CASSAGLGNTEAFF
TGTGCCAGCAGTGCCGGACTGGGGAACACTGAAGCTTTCTTT
>14|TRBJ1-5|-|-|TRBV19
CASTYRAVNQPQHF
TGTGCCAGTACTTACAGGGCAGTCAATCAGCCCCAGCATTTT
>16|TRBJ2-1|TRBD2|-|TRBV4-1
CASSQPSGGGMDEQFF
TGCGCCAGCAGCCAACCTAGCGGGGGGGGGATGGATGAGCAGTTCTTC
>18|TRBJ1-1|TRBD1|-|TRBV19
CASSLPLGQGWANTEAFF
TGTGCCAGTAGTCTCCCCCTGGGACAGGGGTGGGCGAACACTGAAGCTTTCTTT
>16|TRBJ2-3|TRBD1|-|TRBV24-1
CATSDGTGVEEDTQYF
TGTGCCACCAGTGATGGGACAGGGGTCGAGGAAGATACGCAGTATTTT
>15|TRBJ1-5|-|-|TRBV2
CASTYDRGGNQPQHF
TGTGCCAGCACCTACGATAGGGGTGGCAATCAGCCCCAGCATTTT
>15|TRBJ1-1|TRBD1|-|TRBV4-3
CASSHGTGSNTEAFF
TGCGCCAGCAGCCACGGGACAGGGAGTAACACTGAAGCTTTCTTT
>16|TRBJ1-2|TRBD1|-|TRBV9
CASSALQEGGGYGYTF
TGTGCCAGCAGCGCCCTCCAAGAAGGGGGCGGCTATGGCTACACCTTC
>18|TRBJ2-2|TRBD2|-|TRBV27
CASSPRLAGTSSTGELFF
TGTGCCAGCAGTCCGCGCCTAGCGGGGACGTCAAGCACCGGGGAGCTGTTTTTT